A selection of T cell receptor beta chains follows, all from one sample in a study of T cells in Graves' hyperthyroidism and ophthalmopathy. TCRdb reprocessed the multiplex PCR reads with MiXCR, giving one entry per CDR3 protein. This table has about half a million distinct CDR3 sequences, about 22% appearing once. Sequenced: blood. The receptor set was obtained from a woman aged 70-85 years with Graves' ophthalmopathy. Each CDR3 is given with its conserved first and last residue. The order of the fields is CDR3 DNA, CDR3 protein, clone size, D gene, V gene, J gene. D genes are given only for firm matches. Expanded clones get a size class; other rows say once, few or many, or leave the size out.

DNA: TGTGCCAGCAGTCCAGTAGCGGGCCCCTCCTACGAGCAGTACTTC; CDR3: CASSPVAGPSYEQYF; size: few; D: TRBD2; V: TRBV12-3/TRBV12-4; J: TRBJ2-7
DNA: TGTGCCTGGAGTGGGTTCGGGGGCGAGGAGACCCAGTACTTC; CDR3: CAWSGFGGEETQYF; size: -; D: -; V: TRBV30; J: TRBJ2-5
DNA: TGCGCCAGCAAAACGGGACTAGCGGTTCGCACAGATACGCAGTATTTT; CDR3: CASKTGLAVRTDTQYF; size: many; D: TRBD2; V: TRBV5-1; J: TRBJ2-3
DNA: TGTGCCAGCAGCCAAGTGCAGGTTTACGAAAAACTGTTTTTT; CDR3: CASSQVQVYEKLFF; size: -; D: -; V: TRBV14; J: TRBJ1-4
DNA: TGTGCCAGCAGTGAAGCGCTAGGGGGGGGTGGCTACACCTTC; CDR3: CASSEALGGGGYTF; size: many; D: -; V: TRBV2; J: TRBJ1-2
DNA: TGCGCCAGCAGCCGGCTACTGGGGATGGGGGAGCAGTACTTC; CDR3: CASSRLLGMGEQYF; size: few; D: -; V: TRBV4-1; J: TRBJ2-7
DNA: TGTGCCAGCAGTCCCCGAATTAGCCCACAGTTCAATCAGCCCCAGCATTTT; CDR3: CASSPRISPQFNQPQHF; size: -; D: -; V: TRBV3-1; J: TRBJ1-5
DNA: TGTGCCAGTAGTATTATGGCGGGGGGAGTAGCCAAAAACATTCAGTACTTC; CDR3: CASSIMAGGVAKNIQYF; size: -; D: TRBD2; V: TRBV19; J: TRBJ2-4
DNA: TGTGCCAGCAGCAGGGGGGACAGTTACCAGATGGCTTTCTTT; CDR3: CASSRGDSYQMAFF; size: -; D: TRBD1; V: TRBV11-2; J: TRBJ1-1
DNA: TGCGCCAGCAGCTTGGAACAGGGAATCGATGGCTACACCTTC; CDR3: CASSLEQGIDGYTF; size: -; D: -; V: TRBV5-1; J: TRBJ1-2
DNA: TGTGCCAGCAGCCGAGGGAATAGCGGGAACTACTACGAGCAGTACTTC; CDR3: CASSRGNSGNYYEQYF; size: few; D: TRBD2; V: TRBV3-1; J: TRBJ2-7
DNA: TGCGCCAGCAGCTTCTCCGGGACTAGCGGCACAGATACGCAGTATTTT; CDR3: CASSFSGTSGTDTQYF; size: once; D: TRBD2; V: TRBV5-1; J: TRBJ2-3
DNA: TGTGCCAGCAGAACTCGGGACAGTTACACAGATACGCAGTATTTT; CDR3: CASRTRDSYTDTQYF; size: many; D: TRBD1; V: TRBV7-2; J: TRBJ2-3
DNA: TGTGCCAGCAGCCCCAGTCCAGGGCGCTGGGAGACCCAGTACTTC; CDR3: CASSPSPGRWETQYF; size: many; D: -; V: TRBV7-3; J: TRBJ2-5
DNA: TGTGCCAGCAGCTTTAGCCCGTACCAAGAGACCCAGTACTTC; CDR3: CASSFSPYQETQYF; size: -; D: -; V: TRBV3-1; J: TRBJ2-5
DNA: TGTGCCAGCAGTGCGGACAGGGGAAAAGCTTTCTTT; CDR3: CASSADRGKAFF; size: many; D: TRBD1; V: TRBV2; J: TRBJ1-1
DNA: TGCGCCAGCAGCGATAGCGGGAGCAACTACAATGAGCAGTTCTTC; CDR3: CASSDSGSNYNEQFF; size: few; D: TRBD2; V: TRBV5-1; J: TRBJ2-1
DNA: TGCGCCAGCAGTGAGTCGGGCGGGGGGGACGGCTATGGCTACACCTTC; CDR3: CASSESGGGDGYGYTF; size: few; D: -; V: TRBV10-2; J: TRBJ1-2
DNA: TGCAGTGCTGGGGGACTAGCAGGGTACAATGAGCAGTTCTTC; CDR3: CSAGGLAGYNEQFF; size: -; D: TRBD2; V: TRBV20-1; J: TRBJ2-1
DNA: TGTGCCAGCAGCCAAACCCTACCTAGCAATCAGCCCCAGCATTTT; CDR3: CASSQTLPSNQPQHF; size: many; D: -; V: TRBV3-1; J: TRBJ1-5
DNA: TGTGCCAGTAGTGCAGCTAGCGGGAGTCTCGAGACCCAGTACTTC; CDR3: CASSAASGSLETQYF; size: few; D: TRBD2; V: TRBV19; J: TRBJ2-5
DNA: TGTGCCAGCTCCACTTCGGGGGGTCCCTACGAGCAGTACTTC; CDR3: CASSTSGGPYEQYF; size: many; D: TRBD2; V: TRBV18; J: TRBJ2-7
DNA: TGCAGCGTTGAACCCGGGACAGGTGCGGAGCTGTTTTTT; CDR3: CSVEPGTGAELFF; size: few; D: TRBD1; V: TRBV29-1; J: TRBJ2-2
DNA: TGTGCCAGCAGGCCCGCGGACAGTTACTACGAGCAGTACTTC; CDR3: CASRPADSYYEQYF; size: many; D: -; V: TRBV28; J: TRBJ2-7
DNA: TGTGCCAGCAGCTTAGATGGCAGTACGGAGACCCAGTACTTC; CDR3: CASSLDGSTETQYF; size: -; D: -; V: TRBV7-2; J: TRBJ2-5
DNA: TGCAGTGCTAGAGGCTCGGCACTCGAGCAGTACTTC; CDR3: CSARGSALEQYF; size: many; D: -; V: TRBV20-1; J: TRBJ2-7
DNA: TGTGCCAGCTCACCTCCCGGGCTATTCTCCTACAATGAGCAGTTCTTC; CDR3: CASSPPGLFSYNEQFF; size: -; D: -; V: TRBV12-3/TRBV12-4; J: TRBJ2-1
DNA: TGTGCCAGCAGTTTTGGAAAGGGGGCGGATTTCTACGAGCAGTACTTC; CDR3: CASSFGKGADFYEQYF; size: many; D: TRBD1; V: TRBV12-3/TRBV12-4; J: TRBJ2-7
DNA: TGCGCCAGCAGCCCGACAGGGGGCCAGTACGAGCAGTACTTC; CDR3: CASSPTGGQYEQYF; size: few; D: TRBD1; V: TRBV5-1; J: TRBJ2-7
DNA: TGTGCCAGCAACTACTTCGGGACTAGGCTTGAGCAGTTCTTC; CDR3: CASNYFGTRLEQFF; size: many; D: TRBD2; V: TRBV28; J: TRBJ2-1
DNA: TGTGCCAGCAGCTTCGGGAAGACAACCGGTGGCGGCTACACCTTC; CDR3: CASSFGKTTGGGYTF; size: few; D: -; V: TRBV13; J: TRBJ1-2
DNA: TGCAGTGCTGGACAGGGCTCGATCAGCGAGCAGTACTTC; CDR3: CSAGQGSISEQYF; size: few; D: TRBD1; V: TRBV20-1; J: TRBJ2-7
DNA: TGTGCCTGGAGTGTAGGGGAAACGTCGCCTTTCTTT; CDR3: CAWSVGETSPFF; size: few; D: -; V: TRBV30; J: TRBJ1-1
DNA: TGTGCCAGTAGCCCGACAGGGGGTCTAGGACACGAGCAGTACTTC; CDR3: CASSPTGGLGHEQYF; size: -; D: TRBD1; V: TRBV19; J: TRBJ2-7
DNA: TGTGCCAGCAGCCAAAGGGGGCTGAGCACAGATACGCAGTATTTT; CDR3: CASSQRGLSTDTQYF; size: -; D: TRBD1; V: TRBV3-1; J: TRBJ2-3
DNA: TGTGCCAGCACCCGAACAGGGATAGGCTACACCTTC; CDR3: CASTRTGIGYTF; size: many; D: -; V: TRBV6-1; J: TRBJ1-2
DNA: TGTGCCAGCAGCTTATTGGAAGGGAGGGACCAAGAGACCCAGTACTTC; CDR3: CASSLLEGRDQETQYF; size: -; D: TRBD2; V: TRBV13; J: TRBJ2-5
DNA: TGTGCCAGCAGCACATCCGGGACGGTCTCCGAGCAGTACTTC; CDR3: CASSTSGTVSEQYF; size: few; D: -; V: TRBV7-2; J: TRBJ2-7
DNA: TGTGCCAGCAGCCCCACGGGAGGGTATTCACCCCTCCACTTT; CDR3: CASSPTGGYSPLHF; size: few; D: -; V: TRBV9; J: TRBJ1-6
DNA: TGTGCCAGTATCGGATTCAGGGGTCAGCCCCAGCATTTT; CDR3: CASIGFRGQPQHF; size: -; D: -; V: TRBV19; J: TRBJ1-5
DNA: TGTGCCAGCAGCTTAAATCCGCCAGATACGCAGTATTTT; CDR3: CASSLNPPDTQYF; size: -; D: -; V: TRBV7-3; J: TRBJ2-3
DNA: TGTGCCAGCAGGCCAGGGGGCAGGGATACGCAGTATTTT; CDR3: CASRPGGRDTQYF; size: once; D: TRBD1; V: TRBV27; J: TRBJ2-3
DNA: TGTGCCAGCAGTTTAGCTAGTCAGATCAGCTACACCTTC; CDR3: CASSLASQISYTF; size: few; D: -; V: TRBV12-3/TRBV12-4; J: TRBJ1-2
DNA: TGTGCCAGCAGCCCCAGGACAGGGCACGACGTCTCACCCCTCCACTTT; CDR3: CASSPRTGHDVSPLHF; size: many; D: TRBD1; V: TRBV3-1; J: TRBJ1-6
DNA: TGTGCCAGCGGTCGGGAGGGCTCCTACAATGAGCAGTTCTTC; CDR3: CASGREGSYNEQFF; size: -; D: TRBD2; V: TRBV6-1; J: TRBJ2-1
DNA: TGCGCCAGCCTCTTAGAAAGGGAGACGGCTCCTAACGAGCAGTACTTC; CDR3: CASLLERETAPNEQYF; size: few; D: -; V: TRBV10-1; J: TRBJ2-7
DNA: TGTGCCAGTAGTTCCGGGGGACAGGGGTGGCAGCCCCAGCATTTT; CDR3: CASSSGGQGWQPQHF; size: -; D: TRBD1; V: TRBV19; J: TRBJ1-5
DNA: TGTGCCAGCAGCGTAGAGGAGGGCGCCCACTGGGATGAGCAGTTCTTC; CDR3: CASSVEEGAHWDEQFF; size: few; D: -; V: TRBV9; J: TRBJ2-1
DNA: TGTGCCAGCAGCCTCGCCGGACTAGCGGGATCGGGCGGGGAGCTGTTTTTT; CDR3: CASSLAGLAGSGGELFF; size: many; D: TRBD2; V: TRBV7-2; J: TRBJ2-2
DNA: TGTGCCAGCAGCCATTGGGGGGACACCGAGGAGCTGTTTTTT; CDR3: CASSHWGDTEELFF; size: -; D: -; V: TRBV3-1; J: TRBJ2-2
DNA: TGTGCCAGCTCGCTACGGACAGGGCTTTTCACAGATACGCAGTATTTT; CDR3: CASSLRTGLFTDTQYF; size: few; D: TRBD1; V: TRBV18; J: TRBJ2-3
DNA: TGCGCCAGTCGGACTAGCGGGGGCAAAAACATTCAGTACTTC; CDR3: CASRTSGGKNIQYF; size: few; D: TRBD2; V: TRBV5-1; J: TRBJ2-4